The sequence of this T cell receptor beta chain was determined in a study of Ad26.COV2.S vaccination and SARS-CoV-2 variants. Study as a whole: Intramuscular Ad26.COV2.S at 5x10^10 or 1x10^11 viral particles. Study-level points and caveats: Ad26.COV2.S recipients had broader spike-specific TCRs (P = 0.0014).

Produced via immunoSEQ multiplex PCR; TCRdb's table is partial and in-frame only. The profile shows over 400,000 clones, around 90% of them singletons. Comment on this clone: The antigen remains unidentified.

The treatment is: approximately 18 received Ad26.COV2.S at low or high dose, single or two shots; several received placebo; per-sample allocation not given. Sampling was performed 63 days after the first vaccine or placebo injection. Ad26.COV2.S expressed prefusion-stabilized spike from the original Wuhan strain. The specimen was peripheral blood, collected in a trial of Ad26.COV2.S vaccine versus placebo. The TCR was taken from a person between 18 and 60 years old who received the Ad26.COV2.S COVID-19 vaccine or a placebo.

DNA of the CDR3: TGTGCCAGCAGCGCCGGACTAGCGGGAGGGAATCGTGAGCAGTTCTTC. It is translated as CASSAGLAGGNREQFF. The V call is TRBV9, the J call TRBJ2-1, with 15 bases identical to TRBD2. The ends lost 3 bases at V and 9 bases at J; junction bases unmatched: 7. CDR1 is SGDLS and CDR2 is YYNGEE in the germline V gene. The CDR3 runs 16 residues.